The 21 T cell receptor beta chains listed next were all sequenced from one sample in a study of HIV-infected children after antiretroviral therapy interruption. Treatment described: PENTA 11 planned treatment interruption arm or continuous ART arm. A 3' RACE protocol on RNA, with unique molecular identifiers, produced the TCR library. A single record per CDR3 protein comes from TCRdb applying MiXCR to the 3' RACE reads. The repertoire holds fewer than 100,000 distinct CDR3 sequences, around 6.9% seen once, with 0.9% to 1.4% in the top ten. Sample: CD45RA+ CD4+ T cells from PBMCs, pooled from several time points, taken from a donor given antiretroviral therapy, either interrupted or continuous. Subset of the sample: naive CD4+ CD45RA+ CD45RO- T cells. The receptors were sampled from a pool of human donors with HIV.

This clonotype was counted ten times or more. This chain connects TRBV15 to TRBJ2-7; D gene ambiguous. Trimming shortened V by 3 bases and J by 6 bases, and 12 bases separated the two germline ends. The CDR3 runs to 13 residues. Germline V gene data show CDR1 as LNHNV and CDR2 as YYDKDF (reference sequence). The CDR3 is CATSSRIQPEQYF. The CDR3 nucleotides read TGTGCCACCAGCAGCCGGATACAGCCCGAGCAGTACTTC.

In this sample, this clonotype turned up many times. The rearrangement joins TRBV19 to TRBJ2-3, with D hard to call. The germline V gene has CDR1 LNHDA and CDR2 SQIVND (reference sequence). The CDR3 runs 15 residues. V shed 6 bases and J shed 0 bases, with 13 bases lying between them. CDR3 loop: CASRRTATSTDTQYF. CDR3 in DNA: TGTGCCAGTAGGCGGACGGCGACTAGCACAGATACGCAGTATTTT.

This clonotype was counted between two and nine times. One junction end disagrees with the germline gene, perhaps due to a read error. The rearrangement joins TRBV2 to TRBJ1-3, with D unresolved. Germline V CDR1 and CDR2: SNHLY, FYNNEI. This CDR3 region has 14 residues. The CDR3 DNA follows: TGTGCCAGCAGGGAAGCCACCGCTGGAAACACCATATATTTT. As protein: CASREATAGNTIYF.

This clonotype occurred many times. The chain carries TRBV5-1 and TRBJ2-6; 10 nucleotides line up with TRBD1. Germline-derived CDR1 and CDR2 are SGHRS and YFSETQ. The junction had 6 bases not matched to a gene; V was cut back by 3 bases and J by 0 bases. The CDR3 sequence is 18 residues long. The CDR3 DNA follows: TGCGCCAGCAGCTGGACCGGGACAGGGGTCTCTGGGGCCAACGTCCTGACTTTC. Its translation: CASSWTGTGVSGANVLTF.

This rearrangement joins TRBV12-3 or TRBV12-4 to TRBJ2-1, with TRBD1 matching over 7 bases. The CDR3 consists of 15 residues. V shed 6 bases, J shed 5 bases, and the junction held 10 bases outside the gene matches. The CDR3 here is CASSPGQRTDNEQFF. DNA of the CDR3: TGTGCCAGCAGCCCGGGACAGCGCACCGACAATGAGCAGTTCTTC.

This clonotype was counted many times. The chain joins TRBV18 to TRBJ2-7; D uncertain. Germline V gene data show CDR1 as KGHSH and CDR2 as LQKENI. This CDR3 region has 17 residues. The V end lost 0 bases, the J end lost 4 bases, and 19 bases lay between the germline ends. The CDR3 nucleotides are TGTGCCAGCTCACCACCTGGCTTCCACACGGAAAATTACGAGCAGTACTTC. It translates to CASSPPGFHTENYEQYF.

This chain joins TRBV6-6 and TRBJ2-2, with D perhaps matching TRBD2 (7 bases). Germline V gene lookup returns CDR1 MNHNY and CDR2 SVGAGI (reference sequence). The CDR3 consists of 15 residues. V was clipped by 7 bases and J by 4 bases, with 16 bases between them. CDR3 protein: CASTEGGSGTGELFF. In DNA form, the CDR3 reads TGTGCCAGCACTGAGGGGGGGTCGGGCACCGGGGAGCTGTTTTTT.

This clonotype was observed many times. This chain links TRBV7-2 with TRBJ2-3, with D possibly being TRBD2 (6 bases). Germline lookup yields CDR1 SGHTA and CDR2 FQGNSA. The CDR3 contains 16 residues. With 4 bases removed from V and 1 base from J, the gap between germline ends came to 15 bases. As DNA, the CDR3 is TGTGCCAGCAGCTCAGGAGGGGACGGCGGCACAGATACGCAGTATTTT. It yields the protein CASSSGGDGGTDTQYF. Full variable domain (outside the CDR3, taken from reference TRBV7-2 and TRBJ2-3): GAGVSQSPSNKVTEKGKDVELRCDPISGHTALYWYRQSLGQGLEFLIYFQGNSAPDKSGLPSDRFSAERTGGSVSTLTIQRTQQEDSAVYLCASSSGGDGGTDTQYFGPGTRLTVL.

This clonotype turned up a few times. Written as DNA, the CDR3 is TGTGCCAGCAGCTTCCAGGGCGGGGGTTACACTGAAGCTTTCTTT. Translating it yields CASSFQGGGYTEAFF. This sequence joins TRBV7-2 and TRBJ1-1; perhaps TRBD1 as D (5 bases). V lost 3 bases and J lost 3, with 14 bases in between. The CDR3 totals 15 residues. Germline-derived CDR1 and CDR2 are SGHTA and FQGNSA.

There are a few counts of this clonotype. V gene TRBV6-9 combines with J gene TRBJ1-1; 9 bases are a match to TRBD1. Germline loops: CDR1 MNHGY, CDR2 SVAAGI. V was clipped by 6 bases and J by 1 base; unmatched bases: 3. This CDR3 has 14 amino acids. CDR3 in amino acids: CASRAQGANTEAFF. CDR3 nucleotides: TGTGCCAGCAGGGCACAGGGGGCGAACACTGAAGCTTTCTTT.

This clonotype was found a few times. Compared with germline, one end of the junction differs, possibly owing to a read error. This chain links TRBV2 with TRBJ2-5; 9 nucleotides match TRBD1. Germline V gene data show CDR1 as SNHLY and CDR2 as FYNNEI. This CDR3 spans 19 amino acids. CDR3 in amino acids: CASSPQGAGGGLNQDTQYF. In DNA form, the CDR3 reads TGTGCCAGCAGCCCACAGGGGGCTGGGGGGGGGCTTAACCAAGACACCCAGTACTTT.

The V call is TRBV5-1, the J call TRBJ1-6; tentatively, D is TRBD1 (6 bases). The germline CDR1 and CDR2 sequences are SGHRS and YFSETQ. The V and J ends lost 4 bases and 1 base respectively, with 15 bases between them. This CDR3 has 17 amino acids. This CDR3 reads CASSPRGASSYNSPLHF. For the CDR3, the DNA is TGCGCCAGCAGCCCTAGGGGGGCATCGTCCTATAATTCACCCCTCCACTTT.

This clonotype occurred a few times. The gene calls are TRBV7-4 and TRBJ1-3, with a possible D match to TRBD1 (6 bases). The germline gives CDR1 SGHVT, CDR2 SQSDAQ. Deletions cut 1 base from V and 0 bases from J, with 10 bases between. The CDR3 loop spans 16 amino acids. The CDR3 DNA reads TGTGCCAGCAGCTTAGGACAGGCGAGCTCTGGAAACACCATATATTTT. Its translation: CASSLGQASSGNTIYF.

There are many counts of this clonotype. This CDR3 reads CASSRTGVTYSGANVLTF. As DNA, the CDR3 is TGTGCCAGCAGCCGTACAGGGGTCACCTACTCTGGGGCCAACGTCCTGACTTTC. The V and J genes are TRBV7-9 and TRBJ2-6, with TRBD1 identical over 7 bases. The V gene end was trimmed by 5 bases and the J gene end by 0 bases; junction bases not matched to a gene: 10. CDR1 and CDR2 (germline): SEHNR, FQNEAQ (reference sequence). The CDR3 totals 18 residues.

This clonotype has a count of ten or more. The V call is TRBV2, the J call TRBJ2-2; no reliable D call. V lost 7 bases to trimming and J lost 2 bases, with 8 bases between them. Germline CDR1 and CDR2: SNHLY and FYNNEI. This CDR3 region has 13 residues. The CDR3 region has the DNA TGTGCCAGCACCACAGAAAACACCGGGGAGCTGTTTTTT. Translated: CASTTENTGELFF.

Many counts were recorded for this clonotype. The chain recombines TRBV20-1 with TRBJ2-2, with TRBD2 matching over 9 bases. The CDR3 runs to 14 residues. Germline V CDR1 and CDR2: DFQATT, SNEGSKA (reference sequence). Trimming cost V 3 bases and J 9 bases; bases outside gene matches: 8. The CDR3 spells CSASRAGGTRELFF. The CDR3 DNA reads as TGCAGTGCTAGTCGCGCGGGAGGGACCCGGGAGCTGTTTTTT.

The table lists this clonotype with a count of one. The CDR3 protein is CASSHDRGLSEKLFF. The DNA for the CDR3 is TGTGCCAGCAGCCACGACAGGGGGCTAAGTGAAAAACTGTTTTTT. V gene TRBV7-2 combines with J gene TRBJ1-4; 10 nucleotides match TRBD1. Losses at the gene ends were 5 bases for V and 7 bases for J; bases not matched to a gene: 7. Germline values: CDR1 SGHTA, CDR2 FQGNSA. There are 15 residues in the CDR3.

This clonotype was recorded at least ten times. The gene calls are TRBV27 and TRBJ1-1; D is uncertain. The germline V gene encodes CDR1 MNHEY and CDR2 SMNVEV (reference sequence). Trimming cost V 11 bases and J 4 bases, with 17 bases left between them. The CDR3 runs to 13 residues. The CDR3 reads CAYQGRGRTEAFF. In DNA, the CDR3 is TGTGCCTACCAAGGTCGGGGTCGCACTGAAGCTTTCTTT.

This clonotype was counted at least ten times. The chain joins TRBV7-2 to TRBJ1-1; D remains ambiguous. With 4 bases removed from V and 3 bases from J, the gap between germline ends came to 9 bases. Germline V gene sequence: CDR1 SGHTA, CDR2 FQGNSA. The CDR3 sequence is 13 residues long. CDR3 nucleotides: TGTGCCAGCAGCTCCCGCTGGGACACTGAAGCTTTCTTT. It specifies CASSSRWDTEAFF. The full variable domain, completed using reference TRBV7-2 and TRBJ1-1, is GAGVSQSPSNKVTEKGKDVELRCDPISGHTALYWYRQSLGQGLEFLIYFQGNSAPDKSGLPSDRFSAERTGGSVSTLTIQRTQQEDSAVYLCASSSRWDTEAFFGQGTRLTVV.

There are many counts of this clonotype. An end of the junction does not agree with germline; a read error may underlie this. This chain links TRBV7-4 with TRBJ2-7; the D gene could be TRBD1 or TRBD2 (5 bases each). This CDR3 is built from 11 residues. From germline, CDR1 is SGHVT and CDR2 SQSDAQ. CDR3 sequence (DNA): TGTGCCAGCAGCTTCCGGGGCCGGATGTTCTTC. Residues: CASSFRGRMFF. Full variable domain (missing parts from reference TRBV7-4 and TRBJ2-7): GAGVSQSPRYKVAKRGRDVALRCDSISGHVTLYWYRQTLGQGSEVLTYSQSDAQRDKSGRPSGRFSAERPERSVSTLKIQRTEQGDSAVYLCASSFRGRMFFGPGTRLTVT.

The J gene is TRBJ2-5, the V gene TRBV6-1; 12 nucleotides line up with TRBD2. Germline V gene data show CDR1 as MNHNS and CDR2 as SASEGT. The CDR3 runs to 17 residues. V shed 8 bases, J shed 2 bases, and the junction held 12 bases outside the gene matches. The CDR3 DNA is TGTGCCAGCGCCCTAAAGCTAGGACTAGCGGGGCAAGAGACCCAGTACTTC. This codes for CASALKLGLAGQETQYF.